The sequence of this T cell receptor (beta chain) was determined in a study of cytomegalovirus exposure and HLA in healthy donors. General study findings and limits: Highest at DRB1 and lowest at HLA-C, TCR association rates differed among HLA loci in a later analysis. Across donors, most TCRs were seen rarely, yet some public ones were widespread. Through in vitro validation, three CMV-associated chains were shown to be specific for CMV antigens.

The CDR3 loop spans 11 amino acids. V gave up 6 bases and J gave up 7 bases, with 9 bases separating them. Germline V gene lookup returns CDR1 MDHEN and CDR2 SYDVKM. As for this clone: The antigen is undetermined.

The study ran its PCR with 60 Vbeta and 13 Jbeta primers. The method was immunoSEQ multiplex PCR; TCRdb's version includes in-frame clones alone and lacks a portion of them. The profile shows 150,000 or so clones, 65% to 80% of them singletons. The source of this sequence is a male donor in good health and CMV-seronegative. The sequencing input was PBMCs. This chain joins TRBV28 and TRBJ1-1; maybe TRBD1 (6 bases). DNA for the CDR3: TGTGCCAGCAGGTGGACAGATGAAGCTTTCTTT. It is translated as CASRWTDEAFF.